This T cell receptor (beta chain) was captured by sequencing in a study of T cells in Graves' hyperthyroidism and ophthalmopathy. The sample holds many counts of this clonotype. The antigen is unknown. Amplified TCR beta CDR3 regions came from RNA transcripts. In the first-round RT-PCR of the TCR CDR3, the HTBI primer set was used. TCRdb redid the calling of the multiplex PCR reads with MiXCR, one entry per CDR3 protein. The table lists roughly 570,000 distinct CDR3 sequences, roughly 46% of them singletons, with 15% to 20% in the top ten. Findings and caveats of the study: Ophthalmopathy, as predicted by the model, came a median about seven months after the prediction.

Patients were excluded for uncontrolled infection, other autoimmune disease, pregnancy or lactation. Clinical symptoms, serum thyroxine and TRAb, thyroid ultrasound and orbital computed tomography together formed the diagnostic basis. The material sequenced was peripheral blood or thyroid tissue (not recorded which). The sequence came from an adult woman with Graves' disease, either hyperthyroidism or ophthalmopathy (not recorded which).

The CDR3 DNA follows: TGTGCCAGCAGCCCCCACCGTTTTGCTAGCGGCCAGAGCTCCTACGAGCAGTACTTC. The encoded protein is CASSPHRFASGQSSYEQYF. The rearrangement joins TRBV7-8 to TRBJ2-7; 7 nucleotides align to TRBD2. This CDR3 spans 19 amino acids. Germline V gene lookup returns CDR1 SGHVS and CDR2 FQNEAQ. J was trimmed by 0 bases and V by 5 bases; bases with no gene match: 19.